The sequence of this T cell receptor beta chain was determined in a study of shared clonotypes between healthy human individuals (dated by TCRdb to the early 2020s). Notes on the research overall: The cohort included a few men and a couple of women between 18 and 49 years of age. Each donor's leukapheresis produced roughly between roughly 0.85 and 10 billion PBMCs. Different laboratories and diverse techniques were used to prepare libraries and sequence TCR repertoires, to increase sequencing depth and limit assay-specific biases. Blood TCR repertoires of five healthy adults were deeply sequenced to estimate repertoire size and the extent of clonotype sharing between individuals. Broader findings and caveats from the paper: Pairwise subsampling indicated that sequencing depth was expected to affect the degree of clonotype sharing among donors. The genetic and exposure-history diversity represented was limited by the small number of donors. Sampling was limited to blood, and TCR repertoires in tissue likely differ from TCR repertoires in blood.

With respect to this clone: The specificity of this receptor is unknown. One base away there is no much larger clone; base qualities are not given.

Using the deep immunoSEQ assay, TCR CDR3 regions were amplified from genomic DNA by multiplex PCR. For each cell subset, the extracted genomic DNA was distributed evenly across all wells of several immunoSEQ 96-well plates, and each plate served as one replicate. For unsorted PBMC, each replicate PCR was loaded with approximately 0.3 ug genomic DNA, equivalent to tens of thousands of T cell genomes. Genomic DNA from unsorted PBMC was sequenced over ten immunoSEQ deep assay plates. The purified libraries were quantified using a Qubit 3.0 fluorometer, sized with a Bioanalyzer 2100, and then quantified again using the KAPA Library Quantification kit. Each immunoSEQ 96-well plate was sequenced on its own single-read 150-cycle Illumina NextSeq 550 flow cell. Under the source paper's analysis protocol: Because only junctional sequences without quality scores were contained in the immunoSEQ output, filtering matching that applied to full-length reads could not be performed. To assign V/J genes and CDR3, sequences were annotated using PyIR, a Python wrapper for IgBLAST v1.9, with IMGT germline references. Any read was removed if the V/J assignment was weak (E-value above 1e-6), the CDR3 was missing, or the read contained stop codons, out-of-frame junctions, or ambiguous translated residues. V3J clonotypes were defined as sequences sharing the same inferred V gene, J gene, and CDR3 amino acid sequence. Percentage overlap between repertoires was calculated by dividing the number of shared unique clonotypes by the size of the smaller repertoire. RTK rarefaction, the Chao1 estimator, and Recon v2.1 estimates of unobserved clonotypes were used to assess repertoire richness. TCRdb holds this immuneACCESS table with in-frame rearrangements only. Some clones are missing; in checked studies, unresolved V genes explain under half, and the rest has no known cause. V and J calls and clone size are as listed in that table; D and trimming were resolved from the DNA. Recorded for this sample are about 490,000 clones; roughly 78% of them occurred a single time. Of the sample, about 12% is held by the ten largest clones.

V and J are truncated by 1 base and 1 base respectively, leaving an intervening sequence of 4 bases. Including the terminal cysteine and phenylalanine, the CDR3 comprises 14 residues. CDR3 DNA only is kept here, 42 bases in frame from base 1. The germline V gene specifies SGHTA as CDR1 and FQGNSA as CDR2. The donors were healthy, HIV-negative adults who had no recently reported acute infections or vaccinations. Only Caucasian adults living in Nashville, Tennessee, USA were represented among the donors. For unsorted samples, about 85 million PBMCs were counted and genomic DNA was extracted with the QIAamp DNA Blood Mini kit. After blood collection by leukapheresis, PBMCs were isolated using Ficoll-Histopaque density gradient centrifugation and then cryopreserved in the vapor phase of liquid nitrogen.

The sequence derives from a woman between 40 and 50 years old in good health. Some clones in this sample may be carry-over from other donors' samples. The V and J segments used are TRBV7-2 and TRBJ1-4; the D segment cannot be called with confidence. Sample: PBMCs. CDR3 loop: CASSLGGTNEKLFF. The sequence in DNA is TGTGCCAGCAGCTTAGGGGGAACTAATGAAAAACTGTTTTTT.